Each of the 6 T cell receptor beta chains below was sequenced from the same sample in a study of radiotherapy plus CTLA-4 blockade in lung cancer. The table came from immunoSEQ multiplex PCR; TCRdb's copy has only in-frame clones and leaves some out. Of 55,000 to 85,000 clones listed, roughly four fifths are singletons. Source: peripheral blood, taken from a patient treated with radiotherapy plus ipilimumab. Source of these receptors: a human donor with non-small cell lung cancer whose response to radiotherapy plus ipilimumab could not be evaluated. Some clones in this sample may be carry-over from other donors' samples.

This clone was detected a few times. The same CDR3 arises from other DNA sequences in this sample as well. The chain joins TRBV6-4 to TRBJ1-6; D call uncertain. V dropped 3 bases and J dropped 4 bases, with 4 bases sitting between them. CDR3 length: 13 amino acids. Germline V gene data show CDR1 as MRHNA and CDR2 as SNTAGT. DNA of the CDR3: TGTGCCAGCAGTGATCAGTATAATTCACCCCTCCACTTT. Its protein is CASSDQYNSPLHF.

The rearrangement joins TRBV5-1 to TRBJ2-3; 13 bases map to TRBD2. Unmatched junction bases numbered 6, after V lost 4 bases and J lost 1 base. This CDR3 has 17 residues. Germline V gives CDR1 SGHRS, CDR2 YFSETQ. The CDR3 loop is CASSRGTSGDRTDTQYF. The CDR3 DNA reads as TGCGCCAGCAGCCGGGGGACTAGCGGGGACCGCACAGATACGCAGTATTTT.

This clone was seen more than once but under ten times. This CDR3 reads CASSLDSITGELFF. DNA of the CDR3: TGCGCCAGCAGCTTGGACAGTATCACCGGGGAGCTGTTTTTT. The J gene is TRBJ2-2, the V gene TRBV5-1; the D is unclear. Trimming removed 0 bases at V and 4 bases at J, with 7 bases between. This CDR3 region has 14 residues. Germline CDR1 reads SGHRS; CDR2 reads YFSETQ.

The rearrangement joins TRBV6-1 to TRBJ2-7; D is undetermined. V lost 6 bases to trimming and J lost 4 bases, with 7 bases between them. This CDR3 has 11 residues. Germline CDR1 and CDR2: MNHNS and SASEGT. The CDR3 DNA follows: TGTGCCAGCAGCGGGTTTTACGAGCAGTACTTC. Amino acids: CASSGFYEQYF.

This clone was seen a single time. The V call is TRBV11-2, the J call TRBJ1-1; D perhaps matches TRBD1 (5 bases). Germline V lookup: CDR1 SGHAT, CDR2 FQNNGV. The CDR3 is 13 residues long. Trimming took off 5 bases at V and 7 bases at J, with 14 bases between the two ends. CDR3 DNA: TGTGCCAGCAGCCCTGATCTCCAGGGTGAAGCTTTCTTT. Translation gives CASSPDLQGEAFF.

The gene calls are TRBV19 and TRBJ1-2; D is undetermined. V lost 7 bases to trimming and J lost 6 bases, with 15 bases between them. In germline, CDR1 is LNHDA, CDR2 SQIVND (reference sequence). CDR3 length: 13 residues. CDR3 DNA: TGTGCCAGTAATCTCCTCCGAGGAGATGGCTACACCTTC. Protein product: CASNLLRGDGYTF.